These 19 T cell receptor beta chains were sequenced from one sample in a study of vaccination effects on CD4 cells after COVID-19. Between days 9 and 11 of culture, CD4+ T cells were separated out. Vaccination of participants consisted of two doses of either the BNT162b2 or mRNA-1273 vaccine. No antigens are known for them. The method was immunoSEQ multiplex PCR; TCRdb's version includes in-frame clones alone and lacks a portion of them. Of approximately 70,000 clones listed, roughly 73% were seen once; the top ten hold around 2.1%. The source was CD4+ T cells from PBMCs cultured without peptide, collected after COVID-19 vaccination. The receptors here all came from a human donor who received a COVID-19 vaccine.

In DNA, the CDR3 is TGTGCCAGCTCACCCCGACAGGGGGTGAGGACTGAAGCTTTCTTT. This gives the protein CASSPRQGVRTEAFF. This sequence joins TRBV18 and TRBJ1-1, with 9 bases lining up with TRBD1. Germline CDR1 KGHSH, CDR2 LQKENI. The CDR3 has 15 amino acids. V lost 3 bases to trimming and J lost 5 bases; unmatched junction nucleotides: 7.

This clone was found a few times. This rearrangement joins TRBV30 to TRBJ2-4; D is possibly TRBD1 (6 bases). The germline V and J ends were trimmed by 0 bases and 9 bases, with 12 bases remaining between them. This CDR3 has 13 amino acids. Germline loops: CDR1 GTSNPN, CDR2 SVGIG (reference sequence). The CDR3 region is CAWSVRGGSIQYF. In nucleotides, the CDR3 is TGTGCCTGGAGTGTACGAGGGGGATCCATTCAGTACTTC.

The chain carries TRBV24-1 and TRBJ2-4; D gene uncertain. Trimming cost V 2 bases and J 1 base, with 11 bases left between them. The V gene's germline CDR1 is KGHDR and CDR2 SFDVKD. The CDR3 has 16 amino acids. CDR3 sequence: CATSDSGSHAKNIQYF. The CDR3, as DNA: TGTGCCACCAGTGATTCTGGGTCCCATGCCAAAAACATTCAGTACTTC.

This rearrangement joins TRBV2 to TRBJ1-4; the D gene is possibly TRBD1 (5 bases). The CDR3 runs to 13 residues. From germline, CDR1 is SNHLY and CDR2 FYNNEI. V lost 3 bases to trimming and J lost 7 bases, with 9 bases between them. In DNA, the CDR3 is TGTGCCAGCAGTGACGAGGGGCGTGAAAAACTGTTTTTT. Translation gives CASSDEGREKLFF.

J is TRBJ2-1 and V is TRBV5-6; TRBD2 is a possible D gene (6 bases). Germline CDR1 reads SGHDT; CDR2 reads YYEEEE. This CDR3 contains 16 residues. V lost 3 bases, J lost 6 bases, and 19 bases lay in between. Here the CDR3 reads CASSSGGRKRGNEQFF. Written as DNA, the CDR3 is TGTGCCAGCAGCTCAGGAGGGCGCAAAAGGGGCAATGAGCAGTTCTTC.

The gene calls are TRBV12-3 or TRBV12-4 and TRBJ1-2; no reliable D call. CDR3 length: 13 residues. The V gene lost 5 bases and the J gene lost 6 bases, with 13 bases spanning the gap. This chain's CDR3 is CASSQARSNGYTF. The CDR3 DNA sequence: TGTGCCAGCAGTCAGGCGCGTTCGAATGGCTACACCTTC.

This clone was counted a single time. The J gene is TRBJ2-7, the V gene TRBV18, with D possibly TRBD1 on 5 matching bases. In germline, CDR1 is KGHSH, CDR2 LQKENI. Between the trimmed V and J ends, which lost 3 bases and 3 bases, there was a span of 6 bases. The CDR3 totals 12 residues. CDR3 sequence (DNA): TGTGCCAGCTCACCGGACAACTACGAGCAGTACGTC. Translated: CASSPDNYEQYV.

This clone was seen only a few times. The chain couples TRBV5-1 to TRBJ2-3; D ambiguous. CDR1 is SGHRS and CDR2 is YFSETQ in the germline V gene. The CDR3 runs to 15 residues. The V gene lost 1 base and the J gene lost 0 bases, with 9 bases spanning the gap. CDR3 protein: CASSLTLTSTDTQYF. CDR3 DNA: TGCGCCAGCAGCTTGACCCTTACTAGCACAGATACGCAGTATTTT.

This clone was counted a few times. The CDR3 reads CASSSYGYTF. The CDR3 bases are TGTGCCAGCAGTTCTTATGGCTACACCTTC. The V gene is TRBV28, the J gene TRBJ1-2; D gene uncertain. V was clipped by 4 bases and J by 5 bases, with 2 bases between them. Germline V gives CDR1 MDHEN, CDR2 SYDVKM. The CDR3 has 10 residues.

The J gene is TRBJ2-5, the V gene TRBV7-2, with D tentatively TRBD2 (5 bases). From germline, CDR1 is SGHTA and CDR2 FQGNSA. This CDR3 region has 16 residues. V lost 5 bases to trimming and J lost 3 bases, with 19 bases between them. The CDR3 loop reads CASSKWGGIGKETQYF. As DNA, the CDR3 is TGTGCCAGCAGCAAATGGGGTGGTATCGGGAAAGAGACCCAGTACTTC.

There are a few counts of this clone. The chain carries TRBV13 and TRBJ1-5; D gene ambiguous. Trimming shortened V by 3 bases and J by 11 bases, and 8 bases separated the two germline ends. This CDR3 is 11 amino acids long. The germline gives CDR1 PRHDT, CDR2 FYEKMQ (reference sequence). This CDR3 is CASSFLGAQHF. The DNA for the CDR3 is TGTGCCAGCAGCTTTTTAGGAGCCCAGCATTTT. The full variable domain, rest sourced from reference TRBV13 and TRBJ1-5, is AAGVIQSPRHLIKEKRETATLKCYPIPRHDTVYWYQQGPGQDPQFLISFYEKMQSDKGSIPDRFSAQQFSDYHSELNMSSLELGDSALYFCASSFLGAQHFGDGTRLSIL.

The J gene is TRBJ1-3, the V gene TRBV6-2 or TRBV6-3; TRBD1 matches at 7 bases. Germline trimming cut 6 bases from V and 0 bases from J; bases unmatched to any gene: 11. CDR3 size: 17 residues. Germline V gene sequence: CDR1 MNHEY, CDR2 SVGEGT. The CDR3 protein is CASSNTRDSGSGNTIYF. The CDR3 nucleotides read TGTGCCAGCAGCAATACCCGGGACAGCGGCTCTGGAAACACCATATATTTT.

The chain combines TRBV21-1 with TRBJ1-2; the table assigns TRBD1, which was not confirmed against the DNA. TRBV21-1 is termed a pseudogene. The CDR3 is made up of 17 amino acids. The CDR3, as DNA: TGTGCCAGCAGCAATGACCTCCGGGACAGGGGAATTGGTGGCTACACCTTC. Protein sequence: CASSNDLRDRGIGGYTF.

This clone was picked up one time. The V call is TRBV18, the J call TRBJ2-2; tentatively, D is TRBD1 (6 bases). Germline V gene data show CDR1 as KGHSH and CDR2 as LQKENI. The length of the CDR3 is 14 residues. V dropped 3 bases and J dropped 6 bases, with 11 bases sitting between them. CDR3 in amino acids: CASSPTGISGELFF. CDR3 DNA sequence: TGTGCCAGCTCACCCACAGGGATCTCCGGGGAGCTGTTTTTT. The whole variable domain, filled in from reference TRBV18 and TRBJ2-2, reads NAGVMQNPRHLVRRRGQEARLRCSPMKGHSHVYWYRQLPEEGLKFMVYLQKENIIDESGMPKERFSAEFPKEGPSILRIQQVVRGDSAAYFCASSPTGISGELFFGEGSRLTVL.

The chain employs TRBV6-6 and TRBJ1-2; 9 bases fit TRBD1. In germline, CDR1 is MNHNY, CDR2 SVGAGI (reference sequence). Losses at the gene ends were 6 bases for V and 2 bases for J; bases not matched to a gene: 10. The CDR3 covers 16 residues. The CDR3 DNA sequence: TGTGCCAGCAGCCGACTACAGGGGGCAGGGAACTATGGCTACACCTTC. Protein product: CASSRLQGAGNYGYTF.

This clone was observed a handful of times. The J gene is TRBJ2-7, the V gene TRBV6-6; the D gene is possibly TRBD1 (6 bases). The length of the CDR3 is 13 residues. V lost 5 bases and J lost 1, with 9 bases in between. CDR1 and CDR2 from the germline V gene are MNHNY and SVGAGI (reference sequence). This CDR3 is CASSHGQSYEQYV. The DNA of the CDR3 is TGTGCCAGCAGTCACGGACAGTCCTACGAGCAGTACGTC.

Here the CDR3 DNA reads TGTGCCAGCAGTCCCCCACTAGCGGCAAACACAGATACGCAGTATTTT. Protein: CASSPPLAANTDTQYF. The chain recombines TRBV27 with TRBJ2-3; TRBD2 aligns across 8 bases. Germline values: CDR1 MNHEY, CDR2 SMNVEV (reference sequence). The CDR3 totals 16 residues. J gave up 2 bases and V 5 bases, and 9 bases lay outside the gene matches.

CDR3: CASSLLLGNYGYTF. For the CDR3, the DNA is TGCGCCAGCAGCTTGTTGCTAGGGAACTATGGCTACACCTTC. The gene calls are TRBV5-1 and TRBJ1-2; D gene uncertain. Germline CDR1 is SGHRS and CDR2 is YFSETQ. The CDR3 spans 14 residues. V was pared by 1 base and J by 2 bases, with 9 bases between.

V and J are TRBV7-3 and TRBJ1-1; 8 positions match TRBD1. This CDR3 contains 12 residues. CDR1 is SGHTA and CDR2 is FQGTGA in the germline V gene. After removal of 5 bases from V and 10 bases from J, the junction contained 6 bases not matched to a gene. The CDR3 sequence: CASSHGQGGAFF. The CDR3 region has the DNA TGTGCCAGCAGCCACGGACAGGGAGGAGCTTTCTTT.